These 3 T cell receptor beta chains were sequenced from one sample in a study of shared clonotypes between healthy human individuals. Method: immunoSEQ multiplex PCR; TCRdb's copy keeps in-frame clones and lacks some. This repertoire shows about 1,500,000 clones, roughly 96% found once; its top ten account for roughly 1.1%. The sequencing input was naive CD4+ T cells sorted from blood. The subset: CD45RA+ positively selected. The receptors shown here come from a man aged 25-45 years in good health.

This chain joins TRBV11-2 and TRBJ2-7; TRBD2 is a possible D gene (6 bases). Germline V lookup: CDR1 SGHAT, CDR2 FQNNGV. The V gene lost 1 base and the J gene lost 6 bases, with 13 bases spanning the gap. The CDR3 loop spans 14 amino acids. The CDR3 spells CASSLVAGNGEQYF. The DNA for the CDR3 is TGTGCCAGCAGCTTAGTCGCGGGGAATGGCGAGCAGTACTTC.

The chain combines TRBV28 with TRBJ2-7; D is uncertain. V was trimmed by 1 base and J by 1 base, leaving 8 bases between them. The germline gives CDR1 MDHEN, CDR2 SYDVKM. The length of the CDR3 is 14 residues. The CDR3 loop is CASSLSVDSYEQYF. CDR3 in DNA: TGTGCCAGCAGTTTATCGGTGGATTCCTACGAGCAGTACTTC.

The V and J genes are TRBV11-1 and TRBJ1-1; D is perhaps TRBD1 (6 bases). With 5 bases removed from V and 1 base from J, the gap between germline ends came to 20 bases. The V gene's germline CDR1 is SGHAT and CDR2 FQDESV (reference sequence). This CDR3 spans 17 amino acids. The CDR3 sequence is CASSPRRDTSGNTEAFF. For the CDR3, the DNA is TGTGCCAGCAGCCCTCGACGGGACACCTCCGGGAACACTGAAGCTTTCTTT.